The present entry profiles one T cell receptor (beta chain) with its context. This entry is derived from a study of blood T cell repertoires in COVID-19. Study in general: Italy, Spain and the United States were the sources of the convalescent and acute COVID-19 samples.

Method: immunoSEQ multiplex PCR; TCRdb's copy keeps in-frame clones and lacks some. The sample records approximately 300,000 clones, more than 65% being singletons. The V gene lost 7 bases and the J gene lost 0 bases, with 21 bases spanning the gap. Germline V gene lookup returns CDR1 LGHNA and CDR2 YSLEER. This CDR3 comprises 18 residues. The source is a person aged 70 to 85 with COVID-19, enrolled during active disease. The sequenced sample consisted of peripheral blood. V gene TRBV4-3 combines with J gene TRBJ2-2, with a weak D call TRBD2 (7 bases). In DNA form, the CDR3 reads TGCGCCAGCAATTGCTGGGGGGGGGCCCTCACGAACACCGGGGAGCTGTTTTTT. It codes for CASNCWGGALTNTGELFF.